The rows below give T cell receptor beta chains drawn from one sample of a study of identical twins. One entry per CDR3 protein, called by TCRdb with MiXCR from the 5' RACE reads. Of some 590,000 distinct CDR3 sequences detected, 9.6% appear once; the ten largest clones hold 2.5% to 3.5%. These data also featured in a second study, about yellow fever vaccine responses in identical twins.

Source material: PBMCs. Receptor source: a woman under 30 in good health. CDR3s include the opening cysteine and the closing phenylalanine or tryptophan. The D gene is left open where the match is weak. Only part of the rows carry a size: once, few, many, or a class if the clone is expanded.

CDR3aa: CASGTSAYEQYF; CDR3nt: TGCGCCAGCGGGACTAGCGCCTACGAGCAGTACTTC; abundance: many; v_gene: TRBV5-1; d_gene: TRBD2; j_gene: TRBJ2-7
CDR3aa: CASSQDWGRSEQFF; CDR3nt: TGCGCCAGCAGCCAAGATTGGGGGAGATCTGAGCAGTTCTTC; abundance: -; v_gene: TRBV4-3; d_gene: -; j_gene: TRBJ2-1
CDR3aa: CASSLSYASGGAYISTDTQYF; CDR3nt: TGTGCCAGCAGCTTAAGTTACGCTAGCGGGGGGGCCTACATTAGCACAGATACGCAGTATTTT; abundance: -; v_gene: TRBV7-3; d_gene: TRBD2; j_gene: TRBJ2-3
CDR3aa: CASSPERGMNTEAFF; CDR3nt: TGTGCCAGCTCACCAGAGAGGGGGATGAACACTGAAGCTTTCTTT; abundance: few; v_gene: TRBV18; d_gene: -; j_gene: TRBJ1-1
CDR3aa: CASSFAGQKNSPLHF; CDR3nt: TGTGCCAGCAGTTTCGCGGGACAGAAGAATTCACCCCTCCACTTT; abundance: -; v_gene: TRBV2; d_gene: TRBD1; j_gene: TRBJ1-6
CDR3aa: CASSPIFFYEQYF; CDR3nt: TGTGCCAGCAGCCCTATTTTTTTTTACGAGCAGTACTTC; abundance: many; v_gene: TRBV21-1; d_gene: -; j_gene: TRBJ2-7
CDR3aa: CSARDPFSNTGELFF; CDR3nt: TGCAGTGCTAGGGATCCCTTTTCTAACACCGGGGAGCTGTTTTTT; abundance: -; v_gene: TRBV20-1; d_gene: -; j_gene: TRBJ2-2
CDR3aa: CSAREGGQGVEKLFF; CDR3nt: TGCAGTGCTAGAGAAGGGGGACAGGGAGTTGAAAAACTGTTTTTT; abundance: few; v_gene: TRBV20-1; d_gene: TRBD1; j_gene: TRBJ1-4
CDR3aa: CASSPPEEDNTQYF; CDR3nt: TGTGCCAGCAGCCCACCTGAGGAGGACAATACGCAGTATTTT; abundance: -; v_gene: TRBV5-4; d_gene: -; j_gene: TRBJ2-3
CDR3aa: CASFRQVAGELFF; CDR3nt: TGTGCCAGCTTTCGACAGGTAGCCGGGGAGCTGTTTTTT; abundance: few; v_gene: TRBV12-3/TRBV12-4; d_gene: -; j_gene: TRBJ2-2
CDR3aa: CASSRGTSGETQYF; CDR3nt: TGCGCCAGCAGCAGGGGGACCTCAGGAGAGACCCAGTACTTC; abundance: few; v_gene: TRBV5-1; d_gene: -; j_gene: TRBJ2-5
CDR3aa: CASSTFRDSYEQYF; CDR3nt: TGTGCCAGCAGCACCTTCAGGGATAGCTACGAGCAGTACTTC; abundance: many; v_gene: TRBV7-8; d_gene: -; j_gene: TRBJ2-7
CDR3aa: CASSEVGIGYTF; CDR3nt: TGTGCCAGCAGTGAAGTTGGTATTGGCTACACCTTC; abundance: -; v_gene: TRBV6-1; d_gene: -; j_gene: TRBJ1-2
CDR3aa: CASSLVDSSGANVLTF; CDR3nt: TGTGCCAGCAGCTTGGTGGATAGCTCTGGGGCCAACGTCCTGACTTTC; abundance: -; v_gene: TRBV5-6; d_gene: -; j_gene: TRBJ2-6
CDR3aa: CASSFPRAEQYF; CDR3nt: TGTGCCAGCAGCTTCCCGAGGGCGGAGCAGTACTTC; abundance: few; v_gene: TRBV11-2; d_gene: -; j_gene: TRBJ2-7
CDR3aa: CASSSDVGANVLTF; CDR3nt: TGTGCCAGCTCTAGCGATGTTGGGGCCAACGTCCTGACTTTC; abundance: few; v_gene: TRBV27; d_gene: -; j_gene: TRBJ2-6
CDR3aa: CSARGQNSPLHF; CDR3nt: TGCAGTGCTAGGGGCCAAAATTCACCCCTCCACTTT; abundance: -; v_gene: TRBV20-1; d_gene: -; j_gene: TRBJ1-6
CDR3aa: CASSQDRGDNSPLHF; CDR3nt: TGCGCCAGCAGCCAAGATCGGGGCGATAATTCACCCCTCCACTTT; abundance: -; v_gene: TRBV4-3; d_gene: -; j_gene: TRBJ1-6